This T cell receptor (beta chain) was recovered during a study of blood T cell repertoires in COVID-19 (dated by TCRdb to 2018 to 2021). Some background on the complete study: Collaborator samples came from the United States, Italy and Spain and covered acute and convalescent phases of COVID-19. The material from the prospective study consisted of cDNA or gDNA derived from T cells, B-cell-depleted T cells, or PBMCs. The dataset comprised deeply sampled blood TCRbeta repertoires from subjects exposed to, actively infected with, or recovered from COVID-19. The repertoires were released in a freely available public database meant as a resource for research on the immune response to SARS-CoV-2. Samples came from the ongoing ImmuneRACE study (first 160 participants) plus 1,254 subjects from 6 global collaborators. The sample metadata nearly always contained a de-identified subject ID, COVID-19 status, age in years and sex. Where available, HLA class I and class II types were taken from metadata supplied by the sample provider and were not determined by assay-based typing. Points the paper makes about the study in general: The quantity of clinical and demographic metadata differed by source and by participant and was supplied without curation.

V is pruned by 9 bases and J by 6 bases, leaving 11 bases of the junction without a gene match. CDR1 and CDR2 are read off the germline V gene as SNHLY and FYNNEI. From the cysteine up to the phenylalanine, the CDR3 has a length of 14 residues. The CDR3 DNA has 42 bases and is translated from base 1. TCRbeta CDR3 regions were amplified from genomic DNA using the immunoSEQ Assay, a bias-controlled multiplex PCR. The study's own analysis went as follows. The number of nucleated cells in each sample was estimated by amplification of reference gene primers within the assay. To quantify the absolute abundance of each unique TCRbeta CDR3 rearrangement, sequence reads were collapsed and filtered. For each sample, productive Simpson clonality was calculated by taking the square root of Simpson's diversity index across productive rearrangements. In its TCRdb copy, this immuneACCESS table keeps in-frame sequences only and misses some clones. Where compared with another copy, unresolved V genes explain less than half of these, and the others have no known cause. The D gene and trimming were derived from the DNA, and the V and J assignments and clone size from that table. For this sample the table gives 200,000 to 300,000 clones, of which 85% to 90% were detected only once. Around 3.7% of the sample is taken by the ten largest.

In the prospective study, participants were about 18 to 95 years old, resided in about 25 geographic areas of the United States, and were enrolled through a virtual design. Cohort assignment in the prospective study relied on participant-reported clinical history from a screening survey and a study questionnaire. Each participant in the prospective study had whole blood, serum and a nasopharyngeal or oropharyngeal swab collected by mobile phlebotomists. Prospective study participants could optionally give additional blood draws and questionnaires over an approximately 2-month period. Prospective study blood samples were shipped either frozen or at room temperature before DNA extraction. The count of this clone is one. Its antigen is currently not known. Nothing much larger sits one base from this clone, and base qualities are not available.

The V gene is TRBV2 and the J gene is TRBJ2-1; 7 of the junction bases match TRBD1. The source of this sequence is a woman in her 30s with acute COVID-19. Sequencing was done on a sample of PBMCs or T cells enriched from blood (not recorded which). The CDR3 in this case is CARWVTGYCNEQFF. The sequence in DNA is TGTGCCAGGTGGGTGACAGGGTATTGCAATGAGCAGTTCTTC.